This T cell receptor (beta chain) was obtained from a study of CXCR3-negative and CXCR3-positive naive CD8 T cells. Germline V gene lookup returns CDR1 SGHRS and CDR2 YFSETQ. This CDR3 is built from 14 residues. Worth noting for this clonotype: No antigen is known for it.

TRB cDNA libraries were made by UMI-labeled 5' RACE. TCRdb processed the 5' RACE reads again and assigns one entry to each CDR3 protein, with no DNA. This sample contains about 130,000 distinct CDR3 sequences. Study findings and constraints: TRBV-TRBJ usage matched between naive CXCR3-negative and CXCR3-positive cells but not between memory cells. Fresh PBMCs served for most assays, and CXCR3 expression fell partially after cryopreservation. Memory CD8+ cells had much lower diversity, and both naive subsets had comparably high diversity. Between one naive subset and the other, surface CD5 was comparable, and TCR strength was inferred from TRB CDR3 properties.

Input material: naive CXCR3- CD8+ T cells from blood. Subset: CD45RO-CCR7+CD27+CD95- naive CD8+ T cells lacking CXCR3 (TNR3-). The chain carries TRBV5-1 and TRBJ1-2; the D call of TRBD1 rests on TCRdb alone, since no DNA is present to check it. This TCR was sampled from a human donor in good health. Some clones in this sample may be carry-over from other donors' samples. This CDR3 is CASSFLGTGDLEAF.